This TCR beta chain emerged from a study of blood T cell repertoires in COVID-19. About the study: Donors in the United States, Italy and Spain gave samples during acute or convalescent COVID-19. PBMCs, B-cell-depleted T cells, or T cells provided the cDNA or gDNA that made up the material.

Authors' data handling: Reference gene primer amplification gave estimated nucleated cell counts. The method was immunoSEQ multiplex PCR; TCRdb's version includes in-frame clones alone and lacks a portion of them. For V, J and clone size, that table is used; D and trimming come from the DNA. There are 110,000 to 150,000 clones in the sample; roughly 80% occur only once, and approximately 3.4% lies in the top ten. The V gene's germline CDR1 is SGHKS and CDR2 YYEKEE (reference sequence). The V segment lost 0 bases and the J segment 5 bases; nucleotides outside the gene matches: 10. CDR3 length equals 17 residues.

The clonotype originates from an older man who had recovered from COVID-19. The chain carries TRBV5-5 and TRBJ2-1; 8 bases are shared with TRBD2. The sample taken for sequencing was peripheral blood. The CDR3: CASSLGLTSGGHNEQFF. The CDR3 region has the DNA TGTGCCAGCAGCTTGGGGCTTACTAGCGGCGGCCACAATGAGCAGTTCTTC.